These 30 T cell receptor beta chains came from one sample sequenced in a study of technical replicates of blood from several donors. Sequencing was performed with immunoSEQ multiplex PCR; in TCRdb, only in-frame clones are kept and a portion is missing. Of more than 70,000 clones listed, under 95% are singletons. The sample taken for sequencing was T cells isolated from PBMCs. The receptors derive from a human donor in good health.

CDR3 in DNA: TGTGCCAGCAGCTGGACAGGGGGCACTGAAGCTTTCTTT. Residues: CASSWTGGTEAFF. The chain couples TRBV11-3 to TRBJ1-1, with 10 nucleotides matching TRBD1. J was trimmed by 4 bases and V by 4 bases; bases with no gene match: 0. This CDR3 has 13 amino acids. Germline CDR1 SGHNT, CDR2 YENEEA.

The chain employs TRBV2 and TRBJ2-5; a possible D gene is TRBD2 (6 bases). The CDR3 covers 15 residues. Germline V lookup: CDR1 SNHLY, CDR2 FYNNEI. Trimming took 5 bases from V and 5 from J, leaving 18 bases between them. This chain's CDR3 is CASSQRLVSLETQYF. In DNA, the CDR3 is TGTGCCAGCAGTCAAAGACTAGTAAGCCTGGAGACCCAGTACTTC. Full variable domain (rest looked up from reference TRBV2 and TRBJ2-5): EPEVTQTPSHQVTQMGQEVILRCVPISNHLYFYWYRQILGQKVEFLVSFYNNEISEKSEIFDDQFSVERPDGSNFTLKIRSTKLEDSAMYFCASSQRLVSLETQYFGPGTRLLVL.

The table lists this clone with a count of one. This chain connects TRBV27 to TRBJ2-3, with 7 bases fitting TRBD1. The CDR3 runs 15 residues. J lost 3 bases, V lost 5 bases, and 8 bases had no gene match. CDR1 and CDR2 from the germline V gene are MNHEY and SMNVEV (reference sequence). CDR3 loop: CASSLQGQRTDTQYF. CDR3 nucleotides: TGTGCCAGCAGTCTACAGGGACAGAGAACAGATACGCAGTATTTT.

With respect to this clone: The junction does not match germline at one end; this may be a read error. The chain uses TRBV7-7 and TRBJ2-1; the match to TRBD1 covers 9 bases. This CDR3 is built from 15 residues. The germline CDR1 and CDR2 sequences are SSHAT and FNYEAQ (reference sequence). Here the CDR3 DNA reads TGTGCTAGCAGCGCACAGGGGGCTAACTACAATGAGCAGTTCTTC. Translating gives CASSAQGANYNEQFF.

There are a few counts of this clone. V is TRBV6-6 and J is TRBJ2-2; 9 bases are shared with TRBD1. The V gene end was trimmed by 8 bases and the J gene end by 4 bases; junction bases not matched to a gene: 5. The CDR3 runs 14 residues. Germline CDR1 reads MNHNY; CDR2 reads SVGAGI (reference sequence). CDR3 DNA sequence: TGTGCCAGCTTAGGACAGGGGTTCACCGGGGAGCTGTTTTTT. Residues: CASLGQGFTGELFF.

The chain links TRBV4-1 to TRBJ1-4; no definite D call. Trimming took 0 bases from V and 14 from J, leaving 22 bases between them. The germline CDR1 and CDR2 sequences are MGHRA and YSYEKL. This CDR3 has 16 residues. As DNA, the CDR3 is TGCGCCAGCAGCCAAGATCTGGAAACCGGCCGGGTTCGGCTGTTTTTT. It is translated as CASSQDLETGRVRLFF.

This chain joins TRBV6-1 and TRBJ1-1, with D hard to call. Germline CDR1 is MNHNS and CDR2 is SASEGT. The CDR3 has 15 amino acids. Trimming took off 7 bases at V and 3 bases at J, with 18 bases between the two ends. The CDR3 spells CASTGEPLGDTEAFF. DNA of the CDR3: TGTGCCAGCACAGGCGAACCTTTGGGTGACACTGAAGCTTTCTTT.

The chain joins TRBV4-2 to TRBJ1-1, with D maybe TRBD1 (6 bases). This CDR3 spans 17 amino acids. The germline CDR1 and CDR2 sequences are LGHNA and YNFKEQ. V dropped 3 bases and J dropped 2 bases, with 19 bases sitting between them. The CDR3 nucleotides read TGTGCCAGCAGCCACATAGCCACAGGGTCAATCAACACTGAAGCTTTCTTT. Its translation: CASSHIATGSINTEAFF.

V usage is TRBV19 and J usage is TRBJ2-7; the match to TRBD1 covers 8 bases. With V trimmed by 3 bases and J by 3 bases, 4 bases remained unmatched. CDR1 is LNHDA, CDR2 SQIVND, per germline (reference sequence). The CDR3 spans 14 residues. This chain's CDR3 is CASSMRTGFYEQYF. CDR3 sequence (DNA): TGTGCCAGTAGTATGCGGACAGGGTTCTACGAGCAGTACTTC.

The CDR3 coding sequence is TGCGCCAGCAGCTCAACAGGGAACTATGGCTACACCTTC. This codes for CASSSTGNYGYTF. The chain recombines TRBV5-1 with TRBJ1-2, with D possibly matching TRBD1 (6 bases). The CDR3 has 13 residues. Trimming cost V 3 bases and J 2 bases, with 8 bases left between them. CDR1 is SGHRS and CDR2 is YFSETQ in the germline V gene.

This clone was observed once. V usage is TRBV4-1 and J usage is TRBJ2-5, with 11 bases that match TRBD2. The CDR3 loop spans 16 amino acids. V was pared by 1 base and J by 5 bases, with 6 bases of the junction left unmatched. The germline CDR1 and CDR2 sequences are MGHRA and YSYEKL. DNA for the CDR3: TGCGCCAGCAGCCAAGCTACTAGCGGGAGTCGGGAGACCCAGTACTTC. Translation: CASSQATSGSRETQYF.

The chain recombines TRBV5-4 with TRBJ1-2, with a weak D call TRBD1 (5 bases). Germline V CDR1 and CDR2: SGHNT, YYREEE (reference sequence). V lost 2 bases, J lost 0 bases, and 14 bases lay in between. The CDR3 has 16 residues. The CDR3 protein is CASSLGGGAANYGYTF. The CDR3, as DNA: TGTGCCAGCAGCTTAGGAGGAGGGGCCGCTAACTATGGCTACACCTTC.

The rearrangement joins TRBV2 to TRBJ2-7; 8 bases agree with TRBD1. The germline gives CDR1 SNHLY, CDR2 FYNNEI. This CDR3 contains 13 residues. J gave up 2 bases and V 7 bases, and 4 bases lay outside the gene matches. The CDR3 DNA reads as TGTGCCAGCACTCCGGACAGGGCCTACGAGCAGTACTTC. It encodes CASTPDRAYEQYF.

The chain has TRBV9 and TRBJ1-5, with TRBD1 matching 7 bases. Per the germline V gene, CDR1 is SGDLS and CDR2 is YYNGEE. The ends lost 9 bases at V and 6 bases at J; junction bases unmatched: 12. The CDR3 sequence is 14 residues long. For the CDR3, the DNA is TGTGCCAACCCGAGCCGACAGGGACGTCAGCCCCAGCATTTT. It is translated as CANPSRQGRQPQHF.

The V call is TRBV1, the J call TRBJ2-5; TRBD2, the table's D call, was not compared with the DNA. TRBV1 is classified as a pseudogene. The CDR3 is 18 residues long. Written as DNA, the CDR3 is TGCACCAGCAGTCAAGAGCCCCTAGCGAATCGCCCGTGGGAGACCCAGTACTTC. Amino acids: CTSSQEPLANRPWETQYF.

The rearrangement links TRBV6-5 to TRBJ1-4; 7 positions agree with TRBD1. The CDR3 loop spans 15 amino acids. The J segment lost 6 bases and the V segment lost 5 bases, leaving 9 bases of the junction unmatched. Germline CDR1 MNHEY, CDR2 SVGAGI. The CDR3: CASSTTGTDDEKLFF. The CDR3 DNA sequence: TGTGCCAGCAGTACGACCGGGACAGACGATGAAAAACTGTTTTTT.

This rearrangement joins TRBV30 to TRBJ1-4; TRBD1 is a possible D gene (6 bases). Trimming pared 0 bases from V and 5 bases from J, leaving 10 bases between. CDR3 length equals 14 residues. Germline V gives CDR1 GTSNPN, CDR2 SVGIG (reference sequence). CDR3 nucleotides: TGTGCCTGGAGTGTGGGGGCCCCAAATGAAAAACTGTTTTTT. Protein: CAWSVGAPNEKLFF. Using reference TRBV30 and TRBJ1-4 for the parts outside the CDR3, the full variable domain is SQTIHQWPATLVQPVGSPLSLECTVEGTSNPNLYWYRQAAGRGLQLLFYSVGIGQISSEVPQNLSASRPQDRQFILSSKKLLLSDSGFYLCAWSVGAPNEKLFFGSGTQLSVL.

This CDR3 reads CASSSADRAGGYTF. In DNA form, the CDR3 reads TGTGCCAGCAGTTCTGCAGACAGGGCCGGTGGCTACACCTTC. V and J are TRBV5-6 and TRBJ1-2; TRBD1 agrees at 7 bases. The length of the CDR3 is 14 residues. CDR1 is SGHDT, CDR2 YYEEEE, per germline. V lost 5 bases to trimming and J lost 7 bases; unmatched junction nucleotides: 11.

V usage is TRBV9 and J usage is TRBJ1-3, with D possibly TRBD1 on 5 matching bases. The CDR3 runs 16 residues. Germline CDR1 is SGDLS and CDR2 is YYNGEE. Deletions cut 3 bases from V and 0 bases from J, with 13 bases between. The DNA for the CDR3 is TGTGCCAGCAGCGCTGGCGGGACGATCTCTGGAAACACCATATATTTT. Residues: CASSAGGTISGNTIYF.

The chain combines TRBV7-9 with TRBJ1-2, with 10 positions matching TRBD1. Per the germline V gene, CDR1 is SEHNR and CDR2 is FQNEAQ (reference sequence). The J segment lost 4 bases and the V segment lost 3 bases, leaving 8 bases of the junction unmatched. The CDR3 covers 16 residues. Here the CDR3 DNA reads TGTGCCAGCAGCTTCACCGACAGGGGGCCCCCCTATGGCTACACCTTC. Amino acid sequence: CASSFTDRGPPYGYTF.

The gene calls are TRBV6-6 and TRBJ2-7; D unresolved. This CDR3 comprises 12 residues. The germline gives CDR1 MNHNY, CDR2 SVGAGI (reference sequence). Trimming cost V 2 bases and J 7 bases, with 9 bases left between them. This CDR3 is CASSYDPREQYF. As DNA, the CDR3 is TGTGCCAGCAGTTACGATCCCAGGGAGCAGTACTTC.

The chain uses TRBV27 and TRBJ1-1; D is unresolved. The V and J ends lost 5 bases and 0 bases respectively, with 13 bases between them. CDR3 length equals 15 residues. CDR1 is MNHEY, CDR2 SMNVEV, per germline (reference sequence). The CDR3 protein is CASSPQAKLNTEAFF. CDR3 DNA sequence: TGTGCCAGCAGTCCTCAAGCCAAACTGAACACTGAAGCTTTCTTT.

The chain combines TRBV11-3 with TRBJ2-3; D might be TRBD1 (6 bases). This CDR3 spans 13 amino acids. The germline V gene has CDR1 SGHNT and CDR2 YENEEA. The ends were cut back, 3 bases at V and 4 bases at J, with 8 bases in the middle. In DNA, the CDR3 is TGTGCCAGCAGCTTGGGGGCCGCAGATACGCAGTATTTT. Translating it yields CASSLGAADTQYF.

V gene TRBV9 combines with J gene TRBJ1-4; D ambiguous. This CDR3 comprises 15 residues. V lost 3 bases and J lost 6, with 15 bases in between. CDR1 is SGDLS, CDR2 YYNGEE, per germline. In DNA, the CDR3 is TGTGCCAGCAGCGCGCCGGCGGAGGTTGATGAAAAACTGTTTTTT. Encoded protein: CASSAPAEVDEKLFF.

The chain couples TRBV30 to TRBJ1-3; TRBD1 might be the D (5 bases). In germline, CDR1 is GTSNPN, CDR2 SVGIG (reference sequence). The CDR3 is 12 amino acids. V dropped 5 bases and J dropped 4 bases, with 9 bases sitting between them. The CDR3 region is CAWLTEGNTIYF. CDR3 nucleotides: TGTGCCTGGTTGACAGAAGGAAACACCATATATTTT.

This clone has just a few counts. The chain couples TRBV19 to TRBJ1-3; unclear D gene. CDR3 length: 13 amino acids. Looked up from germline, CDR1 is LNHDA and CDR2 is SQIVND (reference sequence). V dropped 7 bases and J dropped 3 bases, with 10 bases sitting between them. The CDR3: CASNSPGGNTIYF. CDR3 nucleotides: TGTGCCAGTAACTCGCCAGGTGGAAACACCATATATTTT.

The chain's CDR3 is CASSPRGDSSSQPQHF. CDR3 nucleotide sequence: TGTGCCAGTAGCCCCCGAGGAGACTCAAGCAGCCAGCCCCAGCATTTT. This chain uses TRBV19 with TRBJ1-5; D unresolved. Per the germline V gene, CDR1 is LNHDA and CDR2 is SQIVND (reference sequence). The CDR3 extends over 16 amino acids. The germline V and J ends were trimmed by 6 bases and 7 bases, with 22 bases remaining between them.

This clone was recorded only once. The rearrangement links TRBV9 to TRBJ2-2; TRBD2 agrees at 7 bases. V was clipped by 1 base and J by 3 bases; unmatched bases: 6. CDR1 and CDR2 from the germline V gene are SGDLS and YYNGEE. This CDR3 is built from 16 residues. The CDR3 here is CASSVWAGRDTGELFF. The CDR3 coding sequence is TGTGCCAGCAGCGTATGGGCAGGGAGGGACACCGGGGAGCTGTTTTTT.

The genes are TRBV5-1 and TRBJ2-1, with 9 bases identical to TRBD2. The CDR3 is made up of 15 amino acids. The trim removed 0 bases at V and 6 bases at J, leaving 4 bases unmatched. Germline loops: CDR1 SGHRS, CDR2 YFSETQ. The CDR3 DNA follows: TGCGCCAGCAGCTTGGGTAGCGGGAGCGTCAATGAGCAGTTCTTC. Translating it yields CASSLGSGSVNEQFF.

This clone was seen only once. The genes are TRBV4-1 and TRBJ1-2; D call uncertain. This CDR3 is 14 amino acids long. Germline lookup yields CDR1 MGHRA and CDR2 YSYEKL. The V and J ends lost 0 bases and 11 bases respectively, with 16 bases between them. CDR3 amino acids: CASSQEFGIRGYTF. The CDR3 DNA reads TGCGCCAGCAGCCAAGAATTCGGGATCAGAGGTTACACCTTC.